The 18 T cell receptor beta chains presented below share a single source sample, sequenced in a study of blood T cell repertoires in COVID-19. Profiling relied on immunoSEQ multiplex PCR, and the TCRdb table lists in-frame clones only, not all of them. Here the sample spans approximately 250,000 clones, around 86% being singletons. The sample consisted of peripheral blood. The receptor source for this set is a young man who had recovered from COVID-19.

CDR3 region: CASSLGGTSGYREQFF. Written as DNA, the CDR3 is TGCGCCAGCAGCTTGGGGGGGACTAGCGGCTATAGAGAGCAGTTCTTC. The chain recombines TRBV5-1 with TRBJ2-1; 11 bases match TRBD2. The CDR3 has 16 amino acids. Germline trimming cut 0 bases from V and 10 bases from J; bases unmatched to any gene: 9. In germline, CDR1 is SGHRS, CDR2 YFSETQ.

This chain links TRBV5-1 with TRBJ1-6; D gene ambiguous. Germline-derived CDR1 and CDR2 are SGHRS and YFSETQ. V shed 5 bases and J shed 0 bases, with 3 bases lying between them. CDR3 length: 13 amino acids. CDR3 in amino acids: CASRYSYNSPLHF. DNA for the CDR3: TGCGCCAGCAGGTACTCCTATAATTCACCCCTCCACTTT.

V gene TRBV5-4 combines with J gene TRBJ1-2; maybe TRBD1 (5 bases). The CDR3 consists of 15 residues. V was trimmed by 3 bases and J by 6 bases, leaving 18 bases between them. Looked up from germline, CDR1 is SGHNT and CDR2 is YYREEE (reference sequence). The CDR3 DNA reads TGTGCCAGCAGCTGGTCACGGGGGTGGATAGATGGCTACACCTTC. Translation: CASSWSRGWIDGYTF. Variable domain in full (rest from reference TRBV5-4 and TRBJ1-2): ETGVTQSPTHLIKTRGQQVTLRCSSQSGHNTVSWYQQALGQGPQFIFQYYREEENGRGNFPPRFSGLQFPNYSSELNVNALELDDSALYLCASSWSRGWIDGYTFGSGTRLTVV.

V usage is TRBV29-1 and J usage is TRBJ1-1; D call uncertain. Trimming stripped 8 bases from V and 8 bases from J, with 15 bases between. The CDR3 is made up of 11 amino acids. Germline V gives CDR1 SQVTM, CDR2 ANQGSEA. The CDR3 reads CSLRIRREAFF. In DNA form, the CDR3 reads TGCAGCCTCCGAATACGGAGGGAAGCTTTCTTT.

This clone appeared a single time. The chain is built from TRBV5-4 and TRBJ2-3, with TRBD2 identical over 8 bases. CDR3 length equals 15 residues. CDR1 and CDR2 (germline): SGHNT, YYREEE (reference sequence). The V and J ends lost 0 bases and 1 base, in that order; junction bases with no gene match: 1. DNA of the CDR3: TGTGCCAGCAGCTTGGAACTAGCGGGCACAGATACGCAGTATTTT. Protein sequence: CASSLELAGTDTQYF.

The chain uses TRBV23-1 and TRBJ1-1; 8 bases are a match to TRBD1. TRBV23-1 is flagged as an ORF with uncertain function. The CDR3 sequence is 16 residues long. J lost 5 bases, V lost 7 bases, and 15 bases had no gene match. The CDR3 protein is CASTAGTGAVGTEAFF. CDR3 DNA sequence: TGCGCCAGCACCGCCGGGACAGGAGCCGTTGGGACTGAAGCTTTCTTT.

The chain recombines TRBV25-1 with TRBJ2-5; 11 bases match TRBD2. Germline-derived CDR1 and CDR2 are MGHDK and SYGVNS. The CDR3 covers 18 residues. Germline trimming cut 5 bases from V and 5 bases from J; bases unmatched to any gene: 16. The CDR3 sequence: CASSSGAASGGRGETQYF. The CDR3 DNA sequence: TGTGCCAGCAGTTCCGGTGCGGCTAGCGGGGGGCGTGGGGAGACCCAGTACTTC.

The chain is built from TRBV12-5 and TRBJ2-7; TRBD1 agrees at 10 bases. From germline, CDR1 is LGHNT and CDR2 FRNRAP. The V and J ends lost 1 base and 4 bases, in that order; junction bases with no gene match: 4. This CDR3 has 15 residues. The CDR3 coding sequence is TGTGCTAGTGGTTTGGGACAGGGGGCGGGATACGAGCAGTACTTC. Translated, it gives CASGLGQGAGYEQYF.

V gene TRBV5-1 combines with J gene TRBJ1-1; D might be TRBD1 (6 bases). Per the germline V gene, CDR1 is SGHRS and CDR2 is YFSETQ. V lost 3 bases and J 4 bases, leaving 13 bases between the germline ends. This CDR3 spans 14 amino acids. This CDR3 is CASSSQGRGTEAFF. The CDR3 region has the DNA TGCGCCAGCAGCTCACAGGGAAGAGGCACTGAAGCTTTCTTT.

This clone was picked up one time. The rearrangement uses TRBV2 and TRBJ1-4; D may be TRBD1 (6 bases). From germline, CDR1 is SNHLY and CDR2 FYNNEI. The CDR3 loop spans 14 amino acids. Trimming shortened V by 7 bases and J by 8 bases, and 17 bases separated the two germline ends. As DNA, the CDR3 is TGTGCCAGCATGATACAGGGTGGGATCGAAAAACTGTTTTTT. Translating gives CASMIQGGIEKLFF.

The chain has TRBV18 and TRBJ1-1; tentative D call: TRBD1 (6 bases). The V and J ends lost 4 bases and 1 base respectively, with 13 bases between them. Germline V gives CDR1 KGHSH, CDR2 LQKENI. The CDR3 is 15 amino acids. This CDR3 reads CASSREQGRNTEAFF. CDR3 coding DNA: TGTGCCAGCTCACGCGAGCAGGGGAGGAACACTGAAGCTTTCTTT. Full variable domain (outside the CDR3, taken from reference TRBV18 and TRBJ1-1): NAGVMQNPRHLVRRRGQEARLRCSPMKGHSHVYWYRQLPEEGLKFMVYLQKENIIDESGMPKERFSAEFPKEGPSILRIQQVVRGDSAAYFCASSREQGRNTEAFFGQGTRLTVV.

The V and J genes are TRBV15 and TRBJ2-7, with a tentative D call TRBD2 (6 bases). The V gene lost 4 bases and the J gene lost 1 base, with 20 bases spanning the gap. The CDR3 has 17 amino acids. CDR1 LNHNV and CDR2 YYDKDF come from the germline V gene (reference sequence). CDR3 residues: CATSKSRGGRESYEQYF. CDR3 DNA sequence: TGTGCCACCAGCAAATCCCGGGGAGGCAGGGAATCCTACGAGCAGTACTTC.

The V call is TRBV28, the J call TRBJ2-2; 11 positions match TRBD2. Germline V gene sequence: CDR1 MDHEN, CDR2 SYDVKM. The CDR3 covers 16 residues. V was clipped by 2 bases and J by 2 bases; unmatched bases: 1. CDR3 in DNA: TGTGCCAGCAGTTTACTAGCGGGGGGTAACACCGGGGAGCTGTTTTTT. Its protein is CASSLLAGGNTGELFF.

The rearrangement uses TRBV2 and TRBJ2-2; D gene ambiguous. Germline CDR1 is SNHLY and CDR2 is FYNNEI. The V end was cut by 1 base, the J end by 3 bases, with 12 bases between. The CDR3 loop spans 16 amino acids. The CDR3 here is CASSEGGTGYTGELFF. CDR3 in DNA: TGTGCCAGCAGTGAAGGCGGTACCGGGTACACCGGGGAGCTGTTTTTT.

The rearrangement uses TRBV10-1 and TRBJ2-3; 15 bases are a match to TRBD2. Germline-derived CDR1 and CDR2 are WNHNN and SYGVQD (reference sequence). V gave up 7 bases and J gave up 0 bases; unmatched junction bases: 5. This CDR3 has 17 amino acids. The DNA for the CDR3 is TGCGCCAGCAAGGGGACTAGCGGGGGGATCAGCACAGATACGCAGTATTTT. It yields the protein CASKGTSGGISTDTQYF.

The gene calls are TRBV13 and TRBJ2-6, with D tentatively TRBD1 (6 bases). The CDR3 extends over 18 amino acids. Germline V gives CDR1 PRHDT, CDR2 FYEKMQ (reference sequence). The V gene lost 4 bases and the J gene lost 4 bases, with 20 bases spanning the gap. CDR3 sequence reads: CASSSMESRGIGANVLTF. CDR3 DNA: TGTGCCAGCAGCTCGATGGAATCCAGGGGAATCGGGGCCAACGTCCTGACTTTC.

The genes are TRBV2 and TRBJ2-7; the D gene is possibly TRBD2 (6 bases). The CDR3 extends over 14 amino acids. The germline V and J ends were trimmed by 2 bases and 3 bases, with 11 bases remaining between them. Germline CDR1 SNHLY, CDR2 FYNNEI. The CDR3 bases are TGTGCCAGCAGTGAAAGAGCGGGCCTCTACGAGCAGTACTTC. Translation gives CASSERAGLYEQYF.

CDR3 coding DNA: TGCGCCAGCAGCCTAAGGATGAGGGATGTGACCCAGTACTTC. Its translation is CASSLRMRDVTQYF. The chain recombines TRBV4-1 with TRBJ2-5; maybe TRBD2 (5 bases). CDR3 size: 14 residues. The V gene's germline CDR1 is MGHRA and CDR2 YSYEKL. V lost 4 bases, J lost 7 bases, and 16 bases lay in between.